This T cell receptor beta chain came from a study of long-term antiretroviral therapy in people with HIV. Study-level findings and limits: In samples taken after ART, diversity increased but remained below transplant donor control levels.

Run at survey level, the immunoSEQ assay was version v3.0. Assay used: immunoSEQ multiplex PCR; TCRdb lists only in-frame clones, some missing. The sample has over 30,000 clones, roughly four fifths seen once. On this clone itself: Antigen specificity is unknown.

CDR1 MNHNS and CDR2 SASEGT come from the germline V gene. This CDR3 is 13 amino acids long. Deletions cut 6 bases from V and 3 bases from J, with 12 bases between. The chain recombines TRBV6-1 with TRBJ2-7; D gene uncertain. The receptor was derived from a man aged 18 to 29 with HIV. This specimen was unsorted PBMCs, taken 1 year after starting antiretroviral therapy. DNA for the CDR3: TGTGCCAGCAGGGCCCAACTTTACTACGAGCAGTACTTC. Its protein product is CASRAQLYYEQYF.